Below are 22 T cell receptor beta chains sequenced from a single sample in a study of CD8+ T cells in alopecia areata. Once sorted, CD4+ cells from roughly 5 patients yielded CD25+CD127- cells. As the sequencing template, cDNA was produced by extracting RNA and reverse transcribing it. TCRdb's copy holds only in-frame clones and misses some; the assay was immunoSEQ multiplex PCR. The sample holds 37,000 or so clones, approximately 54% seen once. The sequencing input was CD4+ Tregs sorted from blood. The receptors were gathered from a human donor with alopecia areata.

The chain combines TRBV28 with TRBJ1-5; D is uncertain. This CDR3 comprises 14 residues. V was clipped by 3 bases and J by 0 bases, with 6 bases between them. Germline values: CDR1 MDHEN, CDR2 SYDVKM. The chain's CDR3 is CASSFGDSNQPQHF. In DNA, the CDR3 is TGTGCCAGCAGTTTCGGAGATAGCAATCAGCCCCAGCATTTT.

The V and J genes are TRBV6-1 and TRBJ1-2; 11 bases match TRBD1. Germline assignment: CDR1 MNHNS and CDR2 SASEGT. V lost 8 bases and J lost 4; bases outside the gene matches: 3. The CDR3 is 13 amino acids. The CDR3, as DNA: TGTGCCAGCTCCGGGACAGGGGGCTATGGCTACACCTTC. It codes for CASSGTGGYGYTF.

CDR3 DNA: TGCGCCAGCAGCCAAGCTGACGGGAGGGGGACAGATACGCAGTATTTT. Translating it yields CASSQADGRGTDTQYF. The V and J genes are TRBV4-3 and TRBJ2-3, with 8 bases that match TRBD2. The CDR3 loop spans 16 amino acids. Germline V gene data show CDR1 as LGHNA and CDR2 as YSLEER. V lost 1 base to trimming and J lost 3 bases; unmatched junction nucleotides: 6.

V usage is TRBV6-5 and J usage is TRBJ1-1; D is ambiguous. CDR3 size: 12 residues. The V and J ends lost 5 bases and 1 base respectively, with 5 bases between them. The germline CDR1 and CDR2 sequences are MNHEY and SVGAGI. CDR3 sequence (DNA): TGTGCCAGCAGTCCAAGGAACACTGAAGCTTTCTTT. This translates into CASSPRNTEAFF.

The chain combines TRBV29-1 with TRBJ2-7; tentatively, D is TRBD1 (6 bases). The CDR3 contains 12 residues. From germline, CDR1 is SQVTM and CDR2 ANQGSEA. V shed 7 bases and J shed 3 bases, with 13 bases lying between them. CDR3 nucleotides: TGCAGCGGCTACAGGGTCGTCTACGAGCAGTACTTC. It specifies CSGYRVVYEQYF.

This chain uses TRBV29-1 with TRBJ2-1, with 7 bases matching TRBD2. Germline trimming cut 6 bases from V and 4 bases from J; bases unmatched to any gene: 9. CDR3 size: 14 residues. Germline lookup yields CDR1 SQVTM and CDR2 ANQGSEA. The DNA for the CDR3 is TGCAGCGTGAGGTCTAGCGGCCTGTACAATGAGCAGTTCTTC. Protein product: CSVRSSGLYNEQFF.

The rearrangement uses TRBV29-1 and TRBJ2-1; 9 nucleotides match TRBD1. V was pared by 7 bases and J by 4 bases, with 5 bases of the junction left unmatched. This CDR3 is 13 amino acids long. The V gene's germline CDR1 is SQVTM and CDR2 ANQGSEA. In DNA form, the CDR3 reads TGCAGCGCGATAGGGACAGGGTACAATGAGCAGTTCTTC. It codes for CSAIGTGYNEQFF.

This clone showed up just a few times. V usage is TRBV7-2 and J usage is TRBJ2-5; D assignment may be TRBD1 or TRBD2 (5 bases each). Germline assignment: CDR1 SGHTA and CDR2 FQGNSA. The CDR3 totals 14 residues. V lost 5 bases, J lost 5 bases, and 15 bases lay in between. The CDR3 sequence: CASSIQPGPETQYF. The DNA for the CDR3 is TGTGCCAGCAGCATACAGCCGGGGCCCGAGACCCAGTACTTC.

V usage is TRBV29-1 and J usage is TRBJ2-7; 9 bases agree with TRBD1. The junction had 10 bases not matched to a gene; V was cut back by 7 bases and J by 6 bases. The CDR3 runs 13 residues. Germline V lookup: CDR1 SQVTM, CDR2 ANQGSEA. The CDR3 loop reads CSAQGTGYGEQYF. In nucleotides, the CDR3 is TGCAGCGCCCAAGGGACAGGGTATGGCGAGCAGTACTTC.

The chain links TRBV12-5 to TRBJ1-5, with 8 bases fitting TRBD1. V shed 5 bases, J shed 4 bases, and the junction held 10 bases outside the gene matches. The CDR3 consists of 16 residues. Per the germline V gene, CDR1 is LGHNT and CDR2 is FRNRAP. This CDR3 reads CASGEPGTGLNQPQHF. The DNA of the CDR3 is TGTGCTAGTGGTGAACCAGGGACAGGACTTAATCAGCCCCAGCATTTT.

This clone counts as medium-sized. The V and J genes are TRBV7-9 and TRBJ2-5, with TRBD1 identical over 7 bases. V lost 4 bases, J lost 0 bases, and 14 bases stayed unmatched. CDR3 length: 18 residues. Germline-derived CDR1 and CDR2 are SEHNR and FQNEAQ (reference sequence). In DNA form, the CDR3 reads TGTGCCAGCAGCTCATTAACAGGGGCCCGCGGACACCAAGAGACCCAGTACTTC. Its translation is CASSSLTGARGHQETQYF.

This clone was seen a few times. The CDR3 DNA reads TGTGCCAGCACCGTACTATGGAGGCAGTACTTC. It yields the protein CASTVLWRQYF. The chain combines TRBV25-1 with TRBJ2-7, with D unclear. V lost 7 bases and J 9 bases, leaving 13 bases between the germline ends. The germline CDR1 and CDR2 sequences are MGHDK and SYGVNS. This CDR3 has 11 residues.

The V gene is TRBV4-2, the J gene TRBJ2-1, with a tentative D call TRBD1 (6 bases). CDR3 length: 16 amino acids. V lost 1 base to trimming and J lost 8 bases, with 18 bases between them. The germline V gene has CDR1 LGHNA and CDR2 YNFKEQ. For the CDR3, the DNA is TGTGCCAGCAGCCAAGTTAGTCAGGGGTTGGTGGATGAGCAGTTCTTC. Translating gives CASSQVSQGLVDEQFF.

This clone was detected only a few times. V is TRBV7-3 and J is TRBJ2-7, with TRBD2 matching over 7 bases. The CDR3 length is 13 residues. V trimming: 2 bases; J trimming: 3 bases; junction bases outside the gene matches: 1. Germline values: CDR1 SGHTA, CDR2 FQGTGA. Here the CDR3 DNA reads TGTGCCAGCAGCTTAGGGACTAACTACGAGCAGTACTTC. Translating gives CASSLGTNYEQYF.

The J gene is TRBJ2-3, the V gene TRBV7-2; TRBD2 might be the D (5 bases). The V end was cut by 5 bases, the J end by 6 bases, with 12 bases between. Germline V gene lookup returns CDR1 SGHTA and CDR2 FQGNSA. The CDR3 is made up of 13 amino acids. CDR3 DNA sequence: TGTGCCAGCAGCCTTGCGGGCTCTGATACGCAGTATTTT. Protein: CASSLAGSDTQYF.

The V gene is TRBV30, the J gene TRBJ1-2, with TRBD1 matching over 7 bases. V lost 0 bases to trimming and J lost 8 bases; unmatched junction nucleotides: 9. Germline values: CDR1 GTSNPN, CDR2 SVGIG (reference sequence). This CDR3 is 14 amino acids long. DNA for the CDR3: TGTGCCTGGAGTGTGGGACAGACTTTCGGGGGCTACACCTTC. Translated, it gives CAWSVGQTFGGYTF.

The genes are TRBV2 and TRBJ1-2; D uncertain. Germline lookup yields CDR1 SNHLY and CDR2 FYNNEI. CDR3 length: 13 residues. Between the trimmed V and J ends, which lost 5 bases and 4 bases, there was a span of 11 bases. CDR3 nucleotides: TGTGCCAGCAGTAGACTCTTAGCCTATGGCTACACCTTC. Its protein product is CASSRLLAYGYTF.

By its share, this clone is medium-sized. The V gene is TRBV7-2, the J gene TRBJ1-3, with D unresolved. Germline values: CDR1 SGHTA, CDR2 FQGNSA. The CDR3 sequence is 13 residues long. Trimming removed 2 bases from V and 6 bases from J, with 8 bases in between. The CDR3 sequence is CASSLSQQNTIYF. For the CDR3, the DNA is TGTGCCAGCAGCTTATCGCAGCAAAACACCATATATTTT.

The V gene is TRBV25-1, the J gene TRBJ2-5, with TRBD1 matching over 8 bases. The CDR3 totals 14 residues. The J segment lost 2 bases and the V segment lost 4 bases, leaving 3 bases of the junction unmatched. Per the germline V gene, CDR1 is MGHDK and CDR2 is SYGVNS. In DNA, the CDR3 is TGTGCCAGCAGTGCCTGGACAGGGCAAGAGACCCAGTACTTC. This translates into CASSAWTGQETQYF.

In its sample, this clone was seen a few times. V usage is TRBV7-6 and J usage is TRBJ2-3; no clear D. Per the germline V gene, CDR1 is SGHVS and CDR2 is FNYEAQ. V gave up 4 bases and J gave up 8 bases, with 10 bases separating them. This CDR3 comprises 12 residues. CDR3 in amino acids: CASSSPSGTQYF. The CDR3 DNA reads as TGTGCCAGCAGCTCCCCCTCCGGTACGCAGTATTTT.

The rearrangement uses TRBV11-2 and TRBJ1-1; 8 bases match TRBD1. This CDR3 is built from 16 residues. The germline V gene has CDR1 SGHAT and CDR2 FQNNGV. V trimming: 1 base; J trimming: 8 bases; junction bases outside the gene matches: 12. CDR3 residues: CASSLGQVTGGLEAFF. CDR3 nucleotides: TGTGCCAGCAGCTTAGGGCAGGTTACAGGGGGGCTGGAAGCTTTCTTT.

In its sample, this clone was seen a few times. This sequence joins TRBV29-1 and TRBJ2-7, with unresolved D. The CDR3 has 13 residues. The ends were cut back, 3 bases at V and 5 bases at J, with 14 bases in the middle. In germline, CDR1 is SQVTM, CDR2 ANQGSEA. Here the CDR3 DNA reads TGCAGCGTTGAGGTCAAAGGAGCCAACGAGCAGTACTTC. This gives the protein CSVEVKGANEQYF.